This TCR beta chain was observed in a study of OX40 agonist ivuxolimab in advanced cancers. Study-wide background: Patients were infused with ivuxolimab every 2 weeks at 0.01 to 10 mg/kg. Recorded diagnoses for dose-escalation patients were hepatocellular carcinoma, melanoma, renal cell or head and neck cancer.

The CDR3 runs to 16 residues. J was trimmed by 1 base and V by 6 bases; bases with no gene match: 8. Germline V CDR1 and CDR2: SNHLY, FYNNEI. Regarding the study as a whole: CD8+ T cells showed, on average, more clonal expansion than CD4+ cells.

Autoimmune disease history or systemic immunosuppression excluded patients. Remarks on this clone: As yet, its antigen is unknown.

TCRdb's table, derived via immunoSEQ multiplex PCR, lists solely in-frame clones and lacks some. Here the sample spans tens of thousands of clones, around 80% being singletons. The input for sequencing was CD4+ or CD8+ T cells sorted from blood, taken in a trial of the OX40 agonist ivuxolimab. The rearrangement joins TRBV2 to TRBJ2-1; 8 nucleotides line up with TRBD1. The clonotype originates from an adult with an advanced solid tumor such as melanoma, head and neck, liver or kidney cancer. CDR3 nucleotide sequence: TGTGCCAGCAGCGGCGGACAGGGTAGATCCTACAATGAGCAGTTCTTC. It encodes CASSGGQGRSYNEQFF.